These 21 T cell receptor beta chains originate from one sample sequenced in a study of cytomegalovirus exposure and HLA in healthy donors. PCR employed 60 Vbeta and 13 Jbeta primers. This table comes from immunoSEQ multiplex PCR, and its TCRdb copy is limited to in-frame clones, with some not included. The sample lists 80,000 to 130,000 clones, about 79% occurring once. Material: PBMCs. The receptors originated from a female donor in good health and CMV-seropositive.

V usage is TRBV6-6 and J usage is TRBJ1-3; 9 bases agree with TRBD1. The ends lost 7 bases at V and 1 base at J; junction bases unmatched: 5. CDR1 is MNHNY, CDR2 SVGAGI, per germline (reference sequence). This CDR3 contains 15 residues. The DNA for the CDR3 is TGTGCCAGCAATCCCGGGACAGGGTCTGGAAACACCATATATTTT. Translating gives CASNPGTGSGNTIYF.

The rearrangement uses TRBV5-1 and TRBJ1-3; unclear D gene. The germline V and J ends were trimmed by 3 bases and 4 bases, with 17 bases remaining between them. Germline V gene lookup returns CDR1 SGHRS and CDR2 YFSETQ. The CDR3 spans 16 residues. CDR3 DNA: TGCGCCAGCAGCTCCGGCGGGAGCGTCCTGGGAAACACCATATATTTT. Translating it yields CASSSGGSVLGNTIYF.

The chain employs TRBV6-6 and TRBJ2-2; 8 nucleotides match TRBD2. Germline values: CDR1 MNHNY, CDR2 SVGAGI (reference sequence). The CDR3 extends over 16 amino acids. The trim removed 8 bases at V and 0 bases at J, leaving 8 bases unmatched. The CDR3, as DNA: TGTGCCAGCCAAAAAGCGGGGGCCTCGAACACCGGGGAGCTGTTTTTT. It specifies CASQKAGASNTGELFF.

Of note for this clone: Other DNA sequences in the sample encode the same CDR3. The CDR3 DNA sequence: TGCGCCAGCAGCCAAGAACGGGACAGGGAAGAGACCCAGTACTTC. Its translation: CASSQERDREETQYF. The chain couples TRBV4-3 to TRBJ2-5, with TRBD1 matching over 9 bases. The CDR3 contains 15 residues. Germline trimming cut 0 bases from V and 3 bases from J; bases unmatched to any gene: 2. Germline values: CDR1 LGHNA, CDR2 YSLEER.

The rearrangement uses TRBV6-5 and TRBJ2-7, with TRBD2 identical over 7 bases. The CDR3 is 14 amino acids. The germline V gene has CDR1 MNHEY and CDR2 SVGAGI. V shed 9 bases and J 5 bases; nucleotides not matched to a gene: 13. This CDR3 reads CARGGTPERDEQYF. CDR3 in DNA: TGTGCCAGGGGGGGGACCCCAGAGCGAGACGAGCAGTACTTC.

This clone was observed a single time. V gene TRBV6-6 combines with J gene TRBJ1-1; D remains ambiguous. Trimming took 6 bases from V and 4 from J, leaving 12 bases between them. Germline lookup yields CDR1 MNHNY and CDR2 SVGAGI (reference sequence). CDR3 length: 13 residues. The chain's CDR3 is CASRVEEATEAFF. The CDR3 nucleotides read TGTGCCAGCAGGGTCGAGGAGGCCACTGAAGCTTTCTTT.

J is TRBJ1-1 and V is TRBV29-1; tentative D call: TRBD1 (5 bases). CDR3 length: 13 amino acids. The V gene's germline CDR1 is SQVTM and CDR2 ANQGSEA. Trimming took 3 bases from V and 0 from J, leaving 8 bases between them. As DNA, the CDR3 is TGCAGCGTTGATGCAGGGCTGAACACTGAAGCTTTCTTT. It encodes CSVDAGLNTEAFF.

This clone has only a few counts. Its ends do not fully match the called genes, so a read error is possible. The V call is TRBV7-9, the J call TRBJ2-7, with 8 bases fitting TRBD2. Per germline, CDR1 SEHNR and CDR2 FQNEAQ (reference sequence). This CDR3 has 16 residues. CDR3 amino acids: CSSSSGSGGFSYEQYF. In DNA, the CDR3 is TGTTCCAGCAGCTCGGGGAGCGGGGGCTTCTCCTACGAGCAGTACTTC. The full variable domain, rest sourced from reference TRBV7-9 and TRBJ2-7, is DTGVSQNPRHKITKRGQNVTFRCDPISEHNRLYWYRQTLGQGPEFLTYFQNEAQLEKSRLLSDRFSAERPKGSFSTLEIQRTEQGDSAMYLCSSSSGSGGFSYEQYFGPGTRLTVT.

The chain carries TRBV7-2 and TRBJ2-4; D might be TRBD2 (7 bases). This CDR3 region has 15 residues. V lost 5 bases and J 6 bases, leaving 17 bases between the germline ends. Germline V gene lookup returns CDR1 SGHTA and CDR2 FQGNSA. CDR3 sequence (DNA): TGTGCCAGCAGCGGACAGCGGGGAACTGGAAACATTCAGTACTTC. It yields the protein CASSGQRGTGNIQYF.

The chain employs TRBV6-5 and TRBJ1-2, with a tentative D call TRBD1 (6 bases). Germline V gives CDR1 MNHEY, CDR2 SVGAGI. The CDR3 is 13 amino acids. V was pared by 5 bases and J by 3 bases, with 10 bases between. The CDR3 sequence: CASSPSGDYGYTF. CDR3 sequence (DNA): TGTGCCAGCAGTCCCTCAGGGGACTATGGCTACACCTTC.

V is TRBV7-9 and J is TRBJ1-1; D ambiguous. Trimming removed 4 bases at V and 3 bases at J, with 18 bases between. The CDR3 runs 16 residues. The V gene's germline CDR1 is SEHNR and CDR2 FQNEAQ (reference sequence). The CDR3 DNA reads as TGTGCCAGCAGCTCCCCCGGCACAGTGTTGGACACTGAAGCTTTCTTT. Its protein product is CASSSPGTVLDTEAFF. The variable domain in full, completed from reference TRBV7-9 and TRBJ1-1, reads DTGVSQNPRHKITKRGQNVTFRCDPISEHNRLYWYRQTLGQGPEFLTYFQNEAQLEKSRLLSDRFSAERPKGSFSTLEIQRTEQGDSAMYLCASSSPGTVLDTEAFFGQGTRLTVV.

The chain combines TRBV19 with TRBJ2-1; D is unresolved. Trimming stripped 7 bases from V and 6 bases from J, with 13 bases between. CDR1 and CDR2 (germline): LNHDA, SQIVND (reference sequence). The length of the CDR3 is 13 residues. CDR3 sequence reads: CASNYRSGNEQFF. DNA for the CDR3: TGTGCCAGTAACTATAGGTCGGGCAATGAGCAGTTCTTC. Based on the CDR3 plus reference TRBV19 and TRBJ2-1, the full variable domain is DGGITQSPKYLFRKEGQNVTLSCEQNLNHDAMYWYRQDPGQGLRLIYYSQIVNDFQKGDIAEGYSVSREKKESFPLTVTSAQKNPTAFYLCASNYRSGNEQFFGPGTRLTVL.

The CDR3 spells CASETGHEQYF. DNA for the CDR3: TGTGCCAGCGAGACAGGGCACGAGCAGTACTTC. The chain links TRBV5-8 to TRBJ2-5; 7 nucleotides line up with TRBD1. The J call may be mistaken, given a closer DNA end match to TRBJ2-7. Per the germline V gene, CDR1 is SGHTS and CDR2 is YDEGEE. The CDR3 totals 11 residues.

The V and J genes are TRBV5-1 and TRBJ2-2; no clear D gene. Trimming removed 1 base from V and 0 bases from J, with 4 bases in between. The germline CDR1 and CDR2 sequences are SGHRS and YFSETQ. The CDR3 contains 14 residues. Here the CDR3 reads CASSLISNTGELFF. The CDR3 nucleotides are TGCGCCAGCAGCTTGATCTCGAACACCGGGGAGCTGTTTTTT.

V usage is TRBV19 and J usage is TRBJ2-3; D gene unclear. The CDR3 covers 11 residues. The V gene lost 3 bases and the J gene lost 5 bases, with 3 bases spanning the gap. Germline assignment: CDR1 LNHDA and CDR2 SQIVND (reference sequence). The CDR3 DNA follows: TGTGCCAGTAGTATCTTAGATACGCAGTATTTT. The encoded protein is CASSILDTQYF.

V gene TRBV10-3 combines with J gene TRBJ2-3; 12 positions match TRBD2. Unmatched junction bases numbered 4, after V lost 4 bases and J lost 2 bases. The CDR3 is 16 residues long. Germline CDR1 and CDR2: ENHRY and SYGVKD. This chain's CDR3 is CAISGRTSGITDTQYF. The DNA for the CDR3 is TGTGCCATCAGTGGGCGGACTAGCGGGATCACAGATACGCAGTATTTT.

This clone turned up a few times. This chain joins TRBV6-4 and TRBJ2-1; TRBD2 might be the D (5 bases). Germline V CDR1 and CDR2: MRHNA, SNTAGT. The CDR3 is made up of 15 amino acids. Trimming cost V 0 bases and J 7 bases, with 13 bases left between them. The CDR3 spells CASSDSGGSENEQFF. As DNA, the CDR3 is TGTGCCAGCAGTGACTCCGGCGGGTCTGAGAATGAGCAGTTCTTC.

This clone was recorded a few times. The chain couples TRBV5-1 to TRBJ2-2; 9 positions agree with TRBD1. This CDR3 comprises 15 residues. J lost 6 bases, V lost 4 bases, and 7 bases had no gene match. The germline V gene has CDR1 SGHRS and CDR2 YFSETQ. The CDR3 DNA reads TGCGCCAGCAGCAAGTGGACAGGGGTTCCCGGGGAGCTGTTTTTT. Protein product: CASSKWTGVPGELFF.

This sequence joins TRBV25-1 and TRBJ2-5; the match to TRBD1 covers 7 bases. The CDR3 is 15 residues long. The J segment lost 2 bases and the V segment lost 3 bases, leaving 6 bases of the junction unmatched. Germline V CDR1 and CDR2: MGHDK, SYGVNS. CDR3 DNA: TGTGCCAGCAGTGATGGGACAGAACATCAAGAGACCCAGTACTTC. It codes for CASSDGTEHQETQYF.

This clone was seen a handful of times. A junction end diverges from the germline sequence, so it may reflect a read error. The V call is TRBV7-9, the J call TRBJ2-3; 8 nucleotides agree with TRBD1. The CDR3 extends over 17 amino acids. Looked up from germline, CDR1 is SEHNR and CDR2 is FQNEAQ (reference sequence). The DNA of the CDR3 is TGTTCCAGCAGCTCCCGTGTCGGACAGGGTATTTCAGATACGCAGTATTTT. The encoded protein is CSSSSRVGQGISDTQYF. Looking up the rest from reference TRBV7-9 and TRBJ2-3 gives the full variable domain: DTGVSQNPRHKITKRGQNVTFRCDPISEHNRLYWYRQTLGQGPEFLTYFQNEAQLEKSRLLSDRFSAERPKGSFSTLEIQRTEQGDSAMYLCSSSSRVGQGISDTQYFGPGTRLTVL.

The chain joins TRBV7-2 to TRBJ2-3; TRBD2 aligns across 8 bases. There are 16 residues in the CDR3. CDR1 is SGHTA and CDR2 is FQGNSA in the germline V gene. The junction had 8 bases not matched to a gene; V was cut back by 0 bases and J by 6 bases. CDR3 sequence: CASSLAGAGGWDTQYF. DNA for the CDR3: TGTGCCAGCAGCTTAGCGGGCGCGGGAGGTTGGGATACGCAGTATTTT.